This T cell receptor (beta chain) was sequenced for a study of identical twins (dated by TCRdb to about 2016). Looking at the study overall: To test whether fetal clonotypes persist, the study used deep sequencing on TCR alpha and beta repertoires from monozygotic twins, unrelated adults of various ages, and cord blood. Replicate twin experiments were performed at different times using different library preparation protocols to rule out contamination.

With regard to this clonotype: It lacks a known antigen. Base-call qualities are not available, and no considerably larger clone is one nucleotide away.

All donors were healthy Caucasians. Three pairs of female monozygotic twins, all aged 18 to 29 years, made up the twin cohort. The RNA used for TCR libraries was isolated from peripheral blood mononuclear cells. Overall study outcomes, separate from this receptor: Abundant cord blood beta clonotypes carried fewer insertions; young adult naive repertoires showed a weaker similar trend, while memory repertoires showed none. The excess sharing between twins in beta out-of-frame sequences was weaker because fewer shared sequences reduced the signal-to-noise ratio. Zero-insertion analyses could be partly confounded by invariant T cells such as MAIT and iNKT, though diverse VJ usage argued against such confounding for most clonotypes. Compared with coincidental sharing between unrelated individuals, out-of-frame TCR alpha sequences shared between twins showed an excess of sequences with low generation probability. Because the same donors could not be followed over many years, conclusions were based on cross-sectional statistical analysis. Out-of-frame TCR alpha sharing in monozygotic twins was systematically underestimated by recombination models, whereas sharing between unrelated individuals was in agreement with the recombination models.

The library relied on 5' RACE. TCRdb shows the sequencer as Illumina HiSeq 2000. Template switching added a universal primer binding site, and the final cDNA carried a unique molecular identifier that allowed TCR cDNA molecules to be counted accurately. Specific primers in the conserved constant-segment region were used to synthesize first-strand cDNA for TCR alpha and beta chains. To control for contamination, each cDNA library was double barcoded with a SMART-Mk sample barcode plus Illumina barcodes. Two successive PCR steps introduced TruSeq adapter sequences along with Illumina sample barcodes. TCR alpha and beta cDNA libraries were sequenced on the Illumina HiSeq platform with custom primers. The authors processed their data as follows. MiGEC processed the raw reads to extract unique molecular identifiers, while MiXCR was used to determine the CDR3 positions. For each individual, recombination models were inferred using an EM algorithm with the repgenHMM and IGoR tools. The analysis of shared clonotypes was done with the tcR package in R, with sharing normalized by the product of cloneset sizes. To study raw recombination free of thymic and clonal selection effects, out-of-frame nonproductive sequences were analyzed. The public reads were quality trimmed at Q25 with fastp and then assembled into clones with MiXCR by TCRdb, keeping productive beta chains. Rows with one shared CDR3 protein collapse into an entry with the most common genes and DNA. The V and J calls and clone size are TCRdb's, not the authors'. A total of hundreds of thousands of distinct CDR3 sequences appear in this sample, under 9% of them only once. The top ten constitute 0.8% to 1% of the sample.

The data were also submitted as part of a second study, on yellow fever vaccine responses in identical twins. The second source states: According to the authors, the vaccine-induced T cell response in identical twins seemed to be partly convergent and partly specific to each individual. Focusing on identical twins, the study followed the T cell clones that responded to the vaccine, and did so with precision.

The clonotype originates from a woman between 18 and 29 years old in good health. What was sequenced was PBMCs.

CDR3 protein: CASSEELEETQYF. The DNA is TGTGCCAGCAGTGAAGAACTAGAGGAGACCCAGTACTTC. The V and J segments used are TRBV2 and TRBJ2-5; matching of 5 bases hints at TRBD2 as the D gene. There are 13 amino acids in the CDR3, from cysteine to phenylalanine inclusive. CDR3 DNA is the only sequence kept; it has 39 bases, read in frame from the first base. V loses 1 base of germline sequence and J loses 5 bases, and the interval between the two ends is 8 bases. According to the germline V gene, CDR1 reads SNHLY and CDR2 reads FYNNEI.